This entry describes one T cell receptor beta chain. Its antigen is undetermined. PCR employed 60 Vbeta and 13 Jbeta primers. TCRdb's table, derived via immunoSEQ multiplex PCR, lists solely in-frame clones and lacks some. The sample lists around 100,000 clones; approximately 73% were seen once. The data originate from a study of cytomegalovirus exposure and HLA in healthy donors. Study-level points and caveats: By a later analysis, the bulk of CMV-associated TCR beta chains appeared HLA-restricted. A later analysis showed TCR association rates differing by HLA locus, peaking at DRB1 and lowest at HLA-C. TCR beta chains numbering some 160 were designated cytomegalovirus-associated. In a later analysis, an Asian-associated ancestry cluster reportedly showed fewer N-insertions than the 666-donor mean.

The TCR originated in a woman aged 45-65 years in good health and CMV-seropositive. Specimen: PBMCs.

Here the CDR3 reads CASSLGQTRRETQYF. The CDR3 nucleotides are TGTGCCAGCAGCTTGGGGCAGACAAGAAGAGAGACCCAGTACTTC. The J gene is TRBJ2-5, the V gene TRBV5-6, with D unresolved. CDR1 and CDR2 (germline): SGHDT, YYEEEE. The CDR3 sequence is 15 residues long. V lost 0 bases, J lost 4 bases, and 13 bases lay in between. The full variable domain, its missing parts supplied by reference TRBV5-6 and TRBJ2-5, is DAGVTQSPTHLIKTRGQQVTLRCSPKSGHDTVSWYQQALGQGPQFIFQYYEEEERQRGNFPDRFSGHQFPNYSSELNVNALLLGDSALYLCASSLGQTRRETQYFGPGTRLLVL.